Below are 8 T cell receptor beta chains sequenced from a single sample in a study of low-dose radiotherapy and immunotherapy resistance in tumors. The time point: before trial treatment. Alpha- and beta-chain coverage of first-strand cDNA came from TRAV- and TRBV-specific primers. TCRs underwent about 22 PCR cycles of amplification with a constant-region primer and V-primer adapter. TCRdb re-called the reads through MiXCR, storing one row per CDR3 protein. The table includes more than 45,000 distinct CDR3 sequences, approximately 26% detected once. This specimen was PBMCs, taken before treatment. The source of these receptors is a male donor with prostate cancer.

This clonotype has just a few counts. A read error likely explains this, since a far larger clone differs by one base. The chain uses TRBV12-3 or TRBV12-4 and TRBJ2-2; no clear D gene. The V and J ends lost 6 bases and 2 bases respectively, with 1 base between them. The CDR3 has 11 amino acids. The CDR3 coding sequence is TGTGCCAGCAGCAACACCGGGGAGCTGTTTTTT. Amino acids: CASSNTGELFF.

By frequency in the sample, this clonotype is medium-sized (0.01 to 0.1%). The chain couples TRBV4-1 to TRBJ2-1; the D gene could be TRBD1 or TRBD2 (5 bases each). The CDR3 has 13 amino acids. Germline V CDR1 and CDR2: MGHRA, YSYEKL. Trimming removed 4 bases from V and 6 bases from J, with 10 bases in between. CDR3 sequence (DNA): TGCGCCAGCAGCCGACCGGGACGCAATGAGCAGTTCTTC. It yields the protein CASSRPGRNEQFF.

Comment on this clonotype: A far bigger clonotype differs at one base, so this is likely a read error. The CDR3 DNA sequence: TGTGCCATCGGGCCTCGGGGGGCCGCGGTTGGCGAGCAGTTCTTC. Residues: CAIGPRGAAVGEQFF. The V gene is TRBV10-3, the J gene TRBJ2-1; weak D call: TRBD2 (7 bases). The CDR3 length is 15 residues. Germline CDR1 ENHRY, CDR2 SYGVKD. V was shortened by 8 bases and J by 10 bases, with 24 bases between the two germline ends.

This clonotype has ten or more counts. The V gene is TRBV11-2, the J gene TRBJ2-2; TRBD1 agrees at 8 bases. V lost 1 base, J lost 4 bases, and 5 bases stayed unmatched. The CDR3 is 16 residues long. CDR1 is SGHAT, CDR2 FQNNGV, per germline. The CDR3 sequence is CASSLGTGSTTGELFF. The CDR3 nucleotides read TGTGCCAGCAGCTTAGGGACAGGGAGTACCACCGGGGAGCTGTTTTTT.

This clonotype came up many times. CDR3 residues: CASSLERVTEAFF. CDR3 in DNA: TGTGCCAGCAGCTTGGAGAGAGTGACTGAAGCTTTCTTT. The V and J genes are TRBV5-8 and TRBJ1-1; no clear D gene. The ends were cut back, 0 bases at V and 5 bases at J, with 8 bases in the middle. This CDR3 region has 13 residues. Per germline, CDR1 SGHTS and CDR2 YDEGEE. The full variable domain, its missing parts supplied by reference TRBV5-8 and TRBJ1-1, is EAGVTQSPTHLIKTRGQQATLRCSPISGHTSVYWYQQALGLGLQFLLWYDEGEERNRGNFPPRFSGRQFPNYSSELNVNALELEDSALYLCASSLERVTEAFFGQGTRLTVV.

This clonotype was detected ten times or more. This chain connects TRBV9 to TRBJ2-7, with D maybe TRBD2 (6 bases). Germline CDR1 is SGDLS and CDR2 is YYNGEE. Trimming left V 0 bases short and J 3 bases short, with 10 bases between. The CDR3 consists of 14 residues. CDR3 residues: CASSVGGSGYEQYF. In DNA form, the CDR3 reads TGTGCCAGCAGCGTAGGGGGTAGCGGCTACGAGCAGTACTTC.

A single count supports this clonotype. V is TRBV5-1 and J is TRBJ2-1; D might be TRBD1 (5 bases). The CDR3 runs to 15 residues. V dropped 0 bases and J dropped 0 bases, with 7 bases sitting between them. The V gene's germline CDR1 is SGHRS and CDR2 YFSETQ. CDR3 sequence (DNA): TGCGCCAGCAGCTTGGCAGGGCGCTCCTACAATGAGCAGTTCTTC. Residues: CASSLAGRSYNEQFF.

This clonotype was observed many times. The chain employs TRBV30 and TRBJ2-7; D not resolved. Trimming left V 0 bases short and J 6 bases short, with 15 bases between. The germline gives CDR1 GTSNPN, CDR2 SVGIG (reference sequence). There are 14 residues in the CDR3. CDR3 amino acids: CAWSVLPGLGEQYF. The CDR3 DNA is TGTGCCTGGAGTGTACTACCCGGGCTCGGCGAGCAGTACTTC.